These T cell receptor beta chains were read from a single sample in a study of technical replicates of blood from a handful of donors. Some clones are missing from TCRdb's copy, which holds only in-frame ones; the method was immunoSEQ multiplex PCR. The sample shows nearly 80,000 clones, around nine tenths of them seen only once. Material: T cells isolated from PBMCs. These receptors were collected from a human donor in good health. CDR3s include the opening cysteine and the closing phenylalanine or tryptophan. The D gene is left open where the match is weak. A row's size may be missing; if present it is once, few, many or a size class.

j_call: TRBJ1-1; d_call: TRBD1; v_call: TRBV4-1; clone_size: .; cdr3_nt: TGCGCCAGCAGCCAGCGAGACAGGGTGTTGAACACTGAAGCTTTCTTT; cdr3_aa: CASSQRDRVLNTEAFF
j_call: TRBJ2-7; d_call: .; v_call: TRBV28; clone_size: .; cdr3_nt: TGTGCCAGCAGTTCCCCGGCAGGAAACTCCTACGAGCAGTACTTC; cdr3_aa: CASSSPAGNSYEQYF
j_call: TRBJ1-4; d_call: .; v_call: TRBV11-2; clone_size: .; cdr3_nt: TGTGCCAGCAGCCCATTCGGGAGGCAGTCCTCCTTTGAGGAAGAAAAACTGTTTTTT; cdr3_aa: CASSPFGRQSSFEEEKLFF
j_call: TRBJ1-1; d_call: TRBD1; v_call: TRBV27; clone_size: .; cdr3_nt: TGTGCCAGCAGGGACAGGGGGACTGAAGCTTTCTTT; cdr3_aa: CASRDRGTEAFF
j_call: TRBJ1-4; d_call: .; v_call: TRBV25-1; clone_size: .; cdr3_nt: TGTGCCAGCAGTCCGTTTTCTTATAATGAAAAACTGTTTTTT; cdr3_aa: CASSPFSYNEKLFF
j_call: TRBJ2-1; d_call: TRBD2; v_call: TRBV5-1; clone_size: .; cdr3_nt: TGCGCCAGCAGCTTGGCTAGCGGGAAATACAATGAGCAGTTCTTC; cdr3_aa: CASSLASGKYNEQFF
j_call: TRBJ2-1; d_call: .; v_call: TRBV7-2; clone_size: .; cdr3_nt: TGTGCCAGCAGCCTCCCCCAGGGGAATGAGCAGTTCTTC; cdr3_aa: CASSLPQGNEQFF
j_call: TRBJ1-4; d_call: TRBD1; v_call: TRBV4-2; clone_size: .; cdr3_nt: TGTGCCAGCAGCCAAGCATTAGGGGGCGGGATGATTCTGTTTTTT; cdr3_aa: CASSQALGGGMILFF
j_call: TRBJ2-2; d_call: TRBD2; v_call: TRBV9; clone_size: .; cdr3_nt: TGTGCCAGCAGGGGGGGACTAGCGGGAGCGGCCGGGGAGCTGTTTTTT; cdr3_aa: CASRGGLAGAAGELFF
j_call: TRBJ2-1; d_call: TRBD1; v_call: TRBV7-8; clone_size: .; cdr3_nt: TGTGCCAGCAGCTTACCAATGGACAGGGACAATGAGCAGTTCTTC; cdr3_aa: CASSLPMDRDNEQFF
j_call: TRBJ1-1; d_call: .; v_call: TRBV4-3; clone_size: .; cdr3_nt: TGCGCCAGCAGCCCTCGGACAGTGAACACTGAAGCTTTCTTT; cdr3_aa: CASSPRTVNTEAFF
j_call: TRBJ2-3; d_call: .; v_call: TRBV5-5; clone_size: .; cdr3_nt: TGTGCCAGCCAGAGCACAGATACGCAGTATTTT; cdr3_aa: CASQSTDTQYF
j_call: TRBJ2-7; d_call: TRBD1; v_call: TRBV19; clone_size: .; cdr3_nt: TGTGCCAGTAGTATAGCGGGGACAGGGTACTACGAGCAGTACTTC; cdr3_aa: CASSIAGTGYYEQYF
j_call: TRBJ2-7; d_call: .; v_call: TRBV30; clone_size: .; cdr3_nt: TGTGCCTGGAGTAAGGGGGTTACCTACGAGCAGTACTTC; cdr3_aa: CAWSKGVTYEQYF
j_call: TRBJ2-3; d_call: .; v_call: TRBV7-9; clone_size: .; cdr3_nt: TGTGCCAGCAGCTTACTGGGGCGAGGAGATACGCAGTATTTT; cdr3_aa: CASSLLGRGDTQYF
j_call: TRBJ2-7; d_call: TRBD1; v_call: TRBV11-3; clone_size: .; cdr3_nt: TGTGCCAGCAGCTTAATCGGGACAGTAAACTACGAGCAGTACTTC; cdr3_aa: CASSLIGTVNYEQYF
j_call: TRBJ2-7; d_call: TRBD1; v_call: TRBV9; clone_size: .; cdr3_nt: TGTGCCAGCAGCCCGGGACAGGGCGACGAGCAGTACTTC; cdr3_aa: CASSPGQGDEQYF
j_call: TRBJ2-5; d_call: .; v_call: TRBV5-1; clone_size: .; cdr3_nt: TGCGCCAGCAGCTCAGTACAGGGGAGGGAGACCCAGTACTTC; cdr3_aa: CASSSVQGRETQYF
j_call: TRBJ2-1; d_call: TRBD1; v_call: TRBV7-2; clone_size: .; cdr3_nt: TGTGCCAGCAGCTTACAGGGGGCGCACCACAATGAGCAGTTCTTC; cdr3_aa: CASSLQGAHHNEQFF
j_call: TRBJ2-2; d_call: TRBD2; v_call: TRBV4-1; clone_size: .; cdr3_nt: TGCGCCAGCAGCCTGTTTCCCATCCAGGCTAGCGGGAGGAACACCGGGGAGCTGTTTTTT; cdr3_aa: CASSLFPIQASGRNTGELFF
j_call: TRBJ2-7; d_call: TRBD1; v_call: TRBV2; clone_size: .; cdr3_nt: TGTGCCAGCAGACATCAGACAGGGCCCTACGAGCAGTACTTC; cdr3_aa: CASRHQTGPYEQYF
j_call: TRBJ2-1; d_call: TRBD1; v_call: TRBV7-9; clone_size: .; cdr3_nt: TGTGCCAGCAGCAGACAGGGGGACTACAATGAGCAGTTCTTC; cdr3_aa: CASSRQGDYNEQFF
j_call: TRBJ2-1; d_call: .; v_call: TRBV5-1; clone_size: .; cdr3_nt: TGCGCCAGCGGGAGAGACACCACCTACAATGAGCAGTTCTTC; cdr3_aa: CASGRDTTYNEQFF
j_call: TRBJ2-7; d_call: .; v_call: TRBV10-3; clone_size: .; cdr3_nt: TGTGCCATCAGTCGCGACAGCCTTAGCTCCTACGAGCAGTACTTC; cdr3_aa: CAISRDSLSSYEQYF
j_call: TRBJ2-7; d_call: .; v_call: TRBV19; clone_size: .; cdr3_nt: TGTGCCAGTAGTATAGCAGGTTGGGGGGCCTACGAGCAGTACTTC; cdr3_aa: CASSIAGWGAYEQYF
j_call: TRBJ2-7; d_call: TRBD2; v_call: TRBV4-3; clone_size: .; cdr3_nt: TGCGCCAGCAGCCCCCGGACTAGCGTTTACGAGCAGTACTTC; cdr3_aa: CASSPRTSVYEQYF
j_call: TRBJ1-1; d_call: TRBD1; v_call: TRBV25-1; clone_size: once; cdr3_nt: TGTGCCAGCGGGACAGGAATGAACACTGAAGCTTTCTTT; cdr3_aa: CASGTGMNTEAFF
j_call: TRBJ2-1; d_call: TRBD2; v_call: TRBV7-2; clone_size: .; cdr3_nt: TGTGCCAGCAGGTCCCTAGCGGGAGAAAACTACAATGAGCAGTTCTTC; cdr3_aa: CASRSLAGENYNEQFF
j_call: TRBJ1-1; d_call: .; v_call: TRBV9; clone_size: few; cdr3_nt: TGTGCCAGCAGCGTATCTTGGGGGGGCACTGAAGCTTTCTTT; cdr3_aa: CASSVSWGGTEAFF
j_call: TRBJ1-5; d_call: TRBD1; v_call: TRBV2; clone_size: .; cdr3_nt: TGTGCCAGCAGAAGGGGACAGGGGGTCAATCAGCCCCAGCATTTT; cdr3_aa: CASRRGQGVNQPQHF
j_call: TRBJ2-1; d_call: .; v_call: TRBV21-1; clone_size: .; cdr3_nt: TGTGCCAGCAGCCGCACAAAGAGGGGCAGGGGTTCTTACAATGAGCAGTTCTTC; cdr3_aa: CASSRTKRGRGSYNEQFF
j_call: TRBJ2-2; d_call: .; v_call: TRBV7-9; clone_size: .; cdr3_nt: TGTGCCAGCACCCACGCGACAGAAGGCACCGGGGAGCTGTTTTTT; cdr3_aa: CASTHATEGTGELFF
j_call: TRBJ1-4; d_call: .; v_call: TRBV6-1; clone_size: .; cdr3_nt: TGTGCCAGCAACTCGGGGGAGGCCATTAATGAAAAACTGTTTTTT; cdr3_aa: CASNSGEAINEKLFF
j_call: TRBJ2-7; d_call: TRBD1; v_call: TRBV5-1; clone_size: .; cdr3_nt: TGCGCCAGCAGCCCAGGGACAGAGGTCTCCTACGAGCAGTACTTC; cdr3_aa: CASSPGTEVSYEQYF
j_call: TRBJ2-1; d_call: TRBD1; v_call: TRBV6-5; clone_size: .; cdr3_nt: TGTGCCAGCAGTCTTGACAGGGGTTTCTACAATGAGCAGTTCTTC; cdr3_aa: CASSLDRGFYNEQFF
j_call: TRBJ1-4; d_call: .; v_call: TRBV7-9; clone_size: .; cdr3_nt: TGTGCCAGCAGCGCACAGGTTGCAACTAATGAAAAACTGTTTTTT; cdr3_aa: CASSAQVATNEKLFF
j_call: TRBJ2-1; d_call: TRBD2; v_call: TRBV7-2; clone_size: once; cdr3_nt: TGTGCCAGCAGCTTAGGTTCCCTAGCGGTCTTC; cdr3_aa: CASSLGSLAVF
j_call: TRBJ2-7; d_call: .; v_call: TRBV5-5; clone_size: .; cdr3_nt: TGTGCCAGCAGCTTATTGGGAGATCCGATCTACGAGCAGTACTTC; cdr3_aa: CASSLLGDPIYEQYF
j_call: TRBJ2-7; d_call: TRBD2; v_call: TRBV7-2; clone_size: .; cdr3_nt: TGTGCCAGCAGCGTTGGACTAGCGCCCTCCTACGAGCAGTACTTC; cdr3_aa: CASSVGLAPSYEQYF
j_call: TRBJ2-1; d_call: .; v_call: TRBV15; clone_size: .; cdr3_nt: TGTGCCACCAGCAGAGTGGGTCCCCCGGGTAGCGGCGATGAGCAGTTCTTC; cdr3_aa: CATSRVGPPGSGDEQFF
j_call: TRBJ1-5; d_call: .; v_call: TRBV10-3; clone_size: .; cdr3_nt: TGTGCCATCAGTCCAGGACAGAGCAATCAGCCCCAGCATTTT; cdr3_aa: CAISPGQSNQPQHF
j_call: TRBJ1-2; d_call: .; v_call: TRBV14; clone_size: once; cdr3_nt: TGTGCCAGCAGCCAAGGGGGCGGCAGGGGCTACACCTTC; cdr3_aa: CASSQGGGRGYTF
j_call: TRBJ2-6; d_call: TRBD2; v_call: TRBV9; clone_size: once; cdr3_nt: TGTGCCAGCAGCGTAGCGACTAGCGGAGACTTTTCTGGGGCCAACGTCCTGACTTTC; cdr3_aa: CASSVATSGDFSGANVLTF
j_call: TRBJ1-1; d_call: .; v_call: TRBV10-3; clone_size: .; cdr3_nt: TGTGCCATCAGGGGGGACTGGAACACTGAAGCTTTCTTT; cdr3_aa: CAIRGDWNTEAFF
j_call: TRBJ2-1; d_call: TRBD2; v_call: TRBV29-1; clone_size: .; cdr3_nt: TGCAGCGTTGACCGGGATGAGGCGGGAGCATACAATGAGCAGTTCTTC; cdr3_aa: CSVDRDEAGAYNEQFF
j_call: TRBJ2-1; d_call: .; v_call: TRBV7-8; clone_size: .; cdr3_nt: TGTGCCAGCAGCTTTGGAGTCTACAATGAGCAGTTCTTC; cdr3_aa: CASSFGVYNEQFF
j_call: TRBJ2-7; d_call: TRBD2; v_call: TRBV5-6; clone_size: .; cdr3_nt: TGTGCCAGCAGCTTAGCGAGCGGGAGCAAAAGCTCCTACGAGCAGTACTTC; cdr3_aa: CASSLASGSKSSYEQYF
j_call: TRBJ2-7; d_call: TRBD2; v_call: TRBV6-5; clone_size: .; cdr3_nt: TGTGCCAGCATCGCCCCGACTAGCGGGAACTACGAGCAGTACTTC; cdr3_aa: CASIAPTSGNYEQYF
j_call: TRBJ2-1; d_call: TRBD1; v_call: TRBV11-3; clone_size: .; cdr3_nt: TGTGCCAGCAGCTCAATTGGACAGGGGGGTGAGCAGTTCTTC; cdr3_aa: CASSSIGQGGEQFF
j_call: TRBJ1-1; d_call: .; v_call: TRBV6-5; clone_size: .; cdr3_nt: TGTGCCAGCAGTTACAGGGGGACCTACACTGAAGCTTTCTTT; cdr3_aa: CASSYRGTYTEAFF
j_call: TRBJ2-4; d_call: TRBD2; v_call: TRBV2; clone_size: once; cdr3_nt: TGTGCCAGCAGTGAAAGGCGGGAGGGCTACCAGTACTTC; cdr3_aa: CASSERREGYQYF
j_call: TRBJ2-2; d_call: TRBD2; v_call: TRBV19; clone_size: .; cdr3_nt: TGTGCCAGTAGTATTTCCGGGAGGTCGAACACCGGGGAGCTGTTTTTT; cdr3_aa: CASSISGRSNTGELFF